A single sample gave rise to the 30 T cell receptor beta chains below, sequenced in a study of blood T cell repertoires in COVID-19. Libraries were prepared by immunoSEQ multiplex PCR; TCRdb keeps only in-frame clonotypes and omits some of them. The sample holds 500,000 or so clones, around 90% seen once. The specimen sequenced was PBMCs or T cells enriched from blood (not recorded which). These receptors all come from a woman between 18 and 30 years old who had recovered from COVID-19.

For this clone: Other DNA sequences in this specimen translate into the identical CDR3. The chain employs TRBV3-1 (or the pseudogene TRBV3-2) and TRBJ2-3; D ambiguous. Between the trimmed V and J ends, which lost 4 bases and 3 bases, there was a span of 8 bases. CDR1 is LGHDT and CDR2 is YNNKEL in the germline V gene (reference sequence). The CDR3 has 13 amino acids. The CDR3 DNA reads TGTGCCAGCAGCCTTACCAGGACAGATACGCAGTATTTT. Residues: CASSLTRTDTQYF.

This chain uses TRBV2 with TRBJ1-1; TRBD1 might be the D (5 bases). The CDR3 totals 14 residues. CDR1 is SNHLY and CDR2 is FYNNEI in the germline V gene. Trimming removed 3 bases from V and 7 bases from J, with 15 bases in between. The CDR3 is CASSDPGGRIEAFF. The DNA for the CDR3 is TGTGCCAGCAGTGACCCCGGGGGTCGGATTGAAGCTTTCTTT.

The chain combines TRBV6-5 with TRBJ2-7; no definite D call. The CDR3 is 13 amino acids. V lost 9 bases, J lost 0 bases, and 12 bases lay in between. Per germline, CDR1 MNHEY and CDR2 SVGAGI. This CDR3 is CASTEVSSYEQYF. As DNA, the CDR3 is TGTGCCAGTACTGAGGTCAGCTCCTACGAGCAGTACTTC.

The chain is built from TRBV4-1 and TRBJ1-6; D not certain. The germline V gene encodes CDR1 MGHRA and CDR2 YSYEKL. With 0 bases removed from V and 6 bases from J, the gap between germline ends came to 9 bases. The CDR3 is 15 amino acids. CDR3 protein: CASSQDQAANSPLHF. CDR3 nucleotide sequence: TGCGCCAGCAGCCAAGATCAGGCAGCTAATTCACCCCTCCACTTT.

The count of this clone is one. The chain employs TRBV9 and TRBJ2-1, with 9 bases identical to TRBD2. V trimming: 3 bases; J trimming: 7 bases; junction bases outside the gene matches: 5. Per the germline V gene, CDR1 is SGDLS and CDR2 is YYNGEE. The length of the CDR3 is 14 residues. The CDR3 sequence is CASSEAGGPNEQFF. The DNA of the CDR3 is TGTGCCAGCAGCGAGGCGGGGGGGCCGAATGAGCAGTTCTTC.

The chain couples TRBV21-1 to TRBJ2-1; TRBD1 was called by the table and not checked on the DNA. TRBV21-1 is deemed a pseudogene. The CDR3 spans 16 residues. CDR3 in DNA: TGTGCCAGCAGCAAAATTAGGGGCAGGGGCCCAGAAGAGCAGTTCTTC. Amino acids: CASSKIRGRGPEEQFF.

Here the CDR3 DNA reads TGCGCCAGCAGACTGAGCGGGGACAACACAGATACGCAGTATTTT. Protein sequence: CASRLSGDNTDTQYF. The rearrangement uses TRBV4-1 and TRBJ2-3; the D gene is possibly TRBD2 (7 bases). Between the trimmed V and J ends, which lost 6 bases and 2 bases, there was a span of 15 bases. Germline CDR1 and CDR2: MGHRA and YSYEKL. The CDR3 loop spans 15 amino acids.

This clone was observed a single time. The chain joins TRBV5-6 to TRBJ1-1; 8 bases align to TRBD1. The CDR3 covers 16 residues. The V gene's germline CDR1 is SGHDT and CDR2 YYEEEE. The V segment lost 2 bases and the J segment 1 base; nucleotides outside the gene matches: 7. CDR3 DNA: TGTGCCAGCAGCTTATACGGACAGGGCGAGAACACTGAAGCTTTCTTT. Its translation is CASSLYGQGENTEAFF.

Worth noting for this clone: The junction differs from germline at one of its ends, possibly a read error. The chain links TRBV5-1 to TRBJ2-7, with D tentatively TRBD1 (6 bases). The CDR3 spans 12 residues. The germline gives CDR1 SGHRS, CDR2 YFSETQ. The CDR3, as DNA: TGCGCCAGCAGCTTGAATTTCGGGGCAGGGGACTTC. Amino acid sequence: CASSLNFGAGDF.

This rearrangement joins TRBV5-1 to TRBJ2-5; D ambiguous. V lost 3 bases and J 3 bases, leaving 15 bases between the germline ends. Looked up from germline, CDR1 is SGHRS and CDR2 is YFSETQ. The CDR3 runs 15 residues. The CDR3 spells CASSSLNWAEETQYF. CDR3 nucleotide sequence: TGCGCCAGCAGCTCCCTTAACTGGGCCGAAGAGACCCAGTACTTC.

The genes are TRBV4-1 and TRBJ2-7; 13 bases map to TRBD2. J lost 2 bases, V lost 4 bases, and 5 bases had no gene match. CDR3 size: 16 residues. Germline V gene data show CDR1 as MGHRA and CDR2 as YSYEKL. CDR3 nucleotide sequence: TGCGCCAGCAGCCTCAGACTAGCGGGGGGTGCCTACGAGCAGTACTTC. This codes for CASSLRLAGGAYEQYF.

V is TRBV2 and J is TRBJ1-1; D uncertain. Germline CDR1 SNHLY, CDR2 FYNNEI. V was pared by 4 bases and J by 1 base, with 10 bases between. The CDR3 runs 14 residues. The CDR3 sequence: CASSVGLGNTEAFF. The DNA for the CDR3 is TGTGCCAGCAGTGTTGGACTTGGGAACACTGAAGCTTTCTTT.

This clone was seen more than once but under ten times. The chain uses TRBV3-1 (or the pseudogene TRBV3-2) and TRBJ2-5, with 9 positions matching TRBD1. J was trimmed by 3 bases and V by 6 bases; bases with no gene match: 2. The CDR3 totals 13 residues. Germline V lookup: CDR1 LGHDT, CDR2 YNNKEL (reference sequence). This chain's CDR3 is CASRQGAEETQYF. CDR3 DNA sequence: TGTGCCAGCAGACAGGGGGCGGAAGAGACCCAGTACTTC.

J is TRBJ1-6 and V is TRBV3-1 (or the pseudogene TRBV3-2), with 7 bases matching TRBD1. The CDR3 has 15 residues. Germline V CDR1 and CDR2: LGHDT, YNNKEL (reference sequence). The trim removed 6 bases at V and 14 bases at J, leaving 16 bases unmatched. In DNA form, the CDR3 reads TGTGCCAGCAGTCGAACAGGGGCCCCGGTGGATACCCTCCACTTT. It translates to CASSRTGAPVDTLHF.

Only one count was recorded for this clone. The chain combines TRBV30 with TRBJ1-4; D is unresolved. The CDR3 covers 15 residues. Per germline, CDR1 GTSNPN and CDR2 SVGIG (reference sequence). The V gene lost 4 bases and the J gene lost 8 bases, with 20 bases spanning the gap. The CDR3 coding sequence is TGTGCCTGGACCCGTCCGACGAGGGTGGGCGAAAAACTGTTTTTT. Translated, it gives CAWTRPTRVGEKLFF.

In the case of this clone: The same CDR3 also results from other DNA sequences found in this sample. The chain recombines TRBV19 with TRBJ2-3; D possibly corresponds to TRBD2 (6 bases). CDR3 size: 14 residues. Germline CDR1 is LNHDA and CDR2 is SQIVND (reference sequence). V was cut by 1 base and J by 1 base, with 6 bases left in between. The CDR3 spells CASSIGRGTDTQYF. CDR3 DNA sequence: TGTGCCAGTAGTATAGGGAGGGGCACAGATACGCAGTATTTT.

In DNA form, the CDR3 reads TGTGCCAGCAGCCTAGGGGCCTGGGCCCAGTACTTC. It translates to CASSLGAWAQYF. V gene TRBV7-9 combines with J gene TRBJ2-5, with TRBD1 as a possible D gene (5 bases). Germline values: CDR1 SEHNR, CDR2 FQNEAQ (reference sequence). The CDR3 loop spans 12 amino acids. Trimming stripped 5 bases from V and 9 bases from J, with 13 bases between.

The rearrangement uses TRBV11-2 and TRBJ2-7; D ambiguous. The germline V and J ends were trimmed by 1 base and 0 bases, with 4 bases remaining between them. CDR1 is SGHAT, CDR2 FQNNGV, per germline. The CDR3 has 13 residues. DNA for the CDR3: TGTGCCAGCAGCTTAGCGTCCTCCTACGAGCAGTACTTC. Amino acid sequence: CASSLASSYEQYF.

The chain couples TRBV5-1 to TRBJ1-1; possible D gene TRBD1, 5 bases. V gave up 0 bases and J gave up 8 bases, with 17 bases separating them. CDR1 and CDR2 from the germline V gene are SGHRS and YFSETQ. CDR3 length: 15 amino acids. This CDR3 is CASSLEGAGPAEAFF. DNA for the CDR3: TGCGCCAGCAGCTTGGAAGGGGCAGGGCCGGCGGAAGCTTTCTTT.

In this sample, this clone turned up a few times. The chain combines TRBV5-1 with TRBJ2-7, with 7 bases aligning to TRBD2. The CDR3 covers 14 residues. The V and J ends lost 1 base and 6 bases, in that order; junction bases with no gene match: 7. Germline CDR1 reads SGHRS; CDR2 reads YFSETQ. The DNA of the CDR3 is TGCGCCAGCAGCTTGATGAGCGGGACGGGCGAGCAGTACTTC. The encoded protein is CASSLMSGTGEQYF.

The gene calls are TRBV30 and TRBJ2-5; 8 bases agree with TRBD1. Germline V CDR1 and CDR2: GTSNPN, SVGIG (reference sequence). The ends lost 3 bases at V and 2 bases at J; junction bases unmatched: 8. The CDR3 has 15 residues. In DNA, the CDR3 is TGTGCCTGGAGGCTGCGGACAGGGCTACAAGAGACCCAGTACTTC. Amino acid sequence: CAWRLRTGLQETQYF.

The rearrangement joins TRBV29-1 to TRBJ1-1, with 7 bases lining up with TRBD1. The CDR3 extends over 13 amino acids. J lost 2 bases, V lost 7 bases, and 7 bases had no gene match. CDR1 and CDR2 from the germline V gene are SQVTM and ANQGSEA. The CDR3 DNA reads TGCAGCGCCACACAGGGGTTTAACACTGAAGCTTTCTTT. Protein sequence: CSATQGFNTEAFF.

As DNA, the CDR3 is TGTGCCAGCAACCGGGGGTTCTACAATGAGCAGTTCTTC. This codes for CASNRGFYNEQFF. The chain carries TRBV12-3 or TRBV12-4 and TRBJ2-1, with D perhaps TRBD2 (6 bases). The CDR3 extends over 13 amino acids. Between the trimmed V and J ends, which lost 7 bases and 3 bases, there was a span of 10 bases.

The chain combines TRBV19 with TRBJ1-1; D is ambiguous. The CDR3 has 13 amino acids. Germline loops: CDR1 LNHDA, CDR2 SQIVND (reference sequence). The V gene lost 5 bases and the J gene lost 5 bases, with 12 bases spanning the gap. CDR3 DNA sequence: TGTGCCAGTAGTCTCCGGCGCGGGACTGAAGCTTTCTTT. It is translated as CASSLRRGTEAFF.

On this clone: Within the sample, other DNA sequences also encode this same CDR3. The V call is TRBV5-1, the J call TRBJ1-4, with no clear D. Germline CDR1 is SGHRS and CDR2 is YFSETQ. V was trimmed by 0 bases and J by 8 bases, leaving 14 bases between them. The CDR3 spans 15 residues. As DNA, the CDR3 is TGCGCCAGCAGCTTGGCCGGAGGCCTCGGAGAAAAACTGTTTTTT. It encodes CASSLAGGLGEKLFF. Looking up the rest from reference TRBV5-1 and TRBJ1-4 gives the full variable domain: KAGVTQTPRYLIKTRGQQVTLSCSPISGHRSVSWYQQTPGQGLQFLFEYFSETQRNKGNFPGRFSGRQFSNSRSEMNVSTLELGDSALYLCASSLAGGLGEKLFFGSGTQLSVL.

This clone appeared a single time. This sequence joins TRBV6-6 and TRBJ1-1, with D perhaps matching TRBD1 (5 bases). V lost 2 bases and J 2 bases, leaving 12 bases between the germline ends. In germline, CDR1 is MNHNY, CDR2 SVGAGI (reference sequence). The CDR3 sequence is 15 residues long. CDR3 region: CASSYEGRINTEAFF. The CDR3 DNA follows: TGTGCCAGCAGTTACGAGGGGAGGATCAACACTGAAGCTTTCTTT.

The chain combines TRBV9 with TRBJ2-3, with 10 positions matching TRBD2. From germline, CDR1 is SGDLS and CDR2 YYNGEE. The CDR3 contains 16 residues. Trimming cost V 3 bases and J 3 bases; bases outside gene matches: 7. This CDR3 reads CASSEAWTSGTDTQYF. The CDR3 coding sequence is TGTGCCAGCAGCGAGGCATGGACTAGCGGTACAGATACGCAGTATTTT. The variable domain in full, with the rest retrieved from reference TRBV9 and TRBJ2-3, is DSGVTQTPKHLITATGQRVTLRCSPRSGDLSVYWYQQSLDQGLQFLIQYYNGEERAKGNILERFSAQQFPDLHSELNLSSLELGDSALYFCASSEAWTSGTDTQYFGPGTRLTVL.

J is TRBJ1-1 and V is TRBV7-9, with D hard to call. CDR3 length: 13 residues. V was trimmed by 5 bases and J by 1 base, leaving 8 bases between them. Germline values: CDR1 SEHNR, CDR2 FQNEAQ (reference sequence). The chain's CDR3 is CASSPPGNTEAFF. The CDR3 DNA reads as TGTGCCAGCAGCCCCCCAGGGAACACTGAAGCTTTCTTT.

The chain has TRBV7-7 and TRBJ2-2, with D maybe TRBD2 (5 bases). The germline gives CDR1 SSHAT, CDR2 FNYEAQ (reference sequence). There are 16 residues in the CDR3. The V end lost 1 base, the J end lost 1 base, and 10 bases lay between the germline ends. CDR3 bases: TGTGCCAGCAGCTTAGGAGCCGGGATGAACACCGGGGAGCTGTTTTTT. This encodes CASSLGAGMNTGELFF. The full variable domain, with the rest looked up from reference TRBV7-7 and TRBJ2-2, is GAGVSQSPRYKVTKRGQDVTLRCDPISSHATLYWYQQALGQGPEFLTYFNYEAQPDKSGLPSDRFSAERPEGSISTLTIQRTEQRDSAMYRCASSLGAGMNTGELFFGEGSRLTVL.

This CDR3 is CASSPPDRGGGYTF. CDR3 DNA: TGTGCCAGCAGTCCCCCCGACAGGGGGGGTGGCTACACCTTC. The chain joins TRBV28 to TRBJ1-2; 9 bases are shared with TRBD1. The V gene's germline CDR1 is MDHEN and CDR2 SYDVKM. V shed 5 bases and J 7 bases; nucleotides not matched to a gene: 8. The CDR3 consists of 14 residues.